This T cell receptor (beta chain) was captured by sequencing in a study of cytomegalovirus exposure and HLA in healthy donors. Study-level findings and limits: The authors listed some 150 TCR beta chains as cytomegalovirus-associated. Productive rates of about 87% or about 30% were seen for most TCR beta V segments in an earlier analysis.

As regards this clone: What it binds is unknown.

Per the germline V gene, CDR1 is SGHNT and CDR2 is YENEEA. This CDR3 comprises 19 residues. Trimming removed 5 bases from V and 1 base from J; junction bases left unmatched: 17. Those who donated were healthy bone marrow donors. This PCR relied on a set of 60 Vbeta primers and 13 Jbeta primers. Profiled with immunoSEQ multiplex PCR; TCRdb holds only in-frame clones, not every one. The sample lists about 150,000 clones; over 75% were seen once. The clonotype was recovered from a woman in her thirties or forties in good health and CMV-seronegative. The sequencing sample was made of PBMCs. The J gene is TRBJ2-3, the V gene TRBV11-3; 8 bases map to TRBD2. The CDR3 reads CASSDPVGSGMGGTDTQYF. The CDR3 DNA is TGTGCCAGCAGCGACCCGGTGGGTAGCGGGATGGGGGGCACAGATACGCAGTATTTT.